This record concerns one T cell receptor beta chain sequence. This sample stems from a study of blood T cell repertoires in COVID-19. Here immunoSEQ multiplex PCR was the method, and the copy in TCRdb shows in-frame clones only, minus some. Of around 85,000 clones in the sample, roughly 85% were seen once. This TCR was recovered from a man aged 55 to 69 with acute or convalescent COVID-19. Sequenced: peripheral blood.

The CDR3 loop is CASSNRDLVKETQYF. The CDR3 nucleotides read TGTGCCAGCAGTAACCGGGACTTAGTAAAGGAGACCCAGTACTTC. V gene TRBV6-6 combines with J gene TRBJ2-5, with a weak D call TRBD2 (6 bases). Between the trimmed V and J ends, which lost 5 bases and 5 bases, there was a span of 18 bases. CDR1 is MNHNY and CDR2 is SVGAGI in the germline V gene (reference sequence). CDR3 length equals 15 residues.